The present entry profiles one T cell receptor beta chain with its context. Its matching antigen is unknown. Every patient was affected by relapse after autologous stem cell transplantation, while exposure to brentuximab vedotin was not uniform. Complete response, partial response or progressive disease constituted the best responses recorded. This record belongs to a study of PD-1 blockade in classical Hodgkin lymphoma. Study conclusions and caveats: Healthy donors were reported to have higher baseline TCR diversity than newly diagnosed patients. CD4+ TCR diversity climbed significantly by C4D1, unlike CD8+ TCR diversity.

CDR1 MNHEY and CDR2 SMNVEV come from the germline V gene (reference sequence). CDR3 size: 14 residues. Trimming shortened V by 6 bases and J by 1 base, and 12 bases separated the two germline ends. Only in-frame clones appear in the TCRdb table, and some are missing; sequencing was by immunoSEQ multiplex PCR. The table lists about 150,000 clones, about 81% of them singletons. The sample consisted of peripheral blood mononuclear cells (PBMCs), taken before the second cycle of nivolumab. The V call is TRBV27, the J call TRBJ1-1; the D gene is possibly TRBD1 (5 bases). The receptor comes from a human donor with classical Hodgkin lymphoma. CDR3 DNA sequence: TGTGCCAGCAGCCGCCGTGGGGGGAACACTGAAGCTTTCTTT. Encoded protein: CASSRRGGNTEAFF.